This TCR beta chain was captured in a study of cytomegalovirus exposure and HLA in healthy donors. General study points: Most sequenced TCRs were rare (though some public TCRs occurred in many donors). Cytomegalovirus association was assigned to about 150 TCR beta chains.

With respect to this clone: Its antigen is as yet unknown.

Sequencing used immunoSEQ multiplex PCR; TCRdb keeps in-frame clones, though not all of them. The profile shows 70,000 to 75,000 clones, around 95% of them singletons. The donors were in the approximately 110-subject validation cohort; that cohort was separate from the roughly 700-subject first cohort. The sequenced material came from PBMCs. This receptor was obtained from a woman between 18 and 30 years old in good health and CMV-seropositive.

The CDR3 DNA follows: TGCGCCAGCACCCCCTGGGAGGACATCAGCACAGATACGCAGTATTTT. Encoded protein: CASTPWEDISTDTQYF. V gene TRBV10-1 combines with J gene TRBJ2-3; D is possibly TRBD2 (6 bases). Trimming removed 7 bases at V and 0 bases at J, with 17 bases between. CDR1 is WNHNN, CDR2 SYGVQD, per germline (reference sequence). This CDR3 spans 16 amino acids.